This TCR beta chain was sequenced in a study of CD8+ T cells in alopecia areata. From germline, CDR1 is MNHNY and CDR2 SVGAGI (reference sequence). The CDR3 has 13 residues. V lost 7 bases, J lost 4 bases, and 13 bases lay in between. Separation by sorting yielded CD4+ and CD8+ T cells from PBMCs. Following RNA extraction, reverse transcription yielded cDNA that acted as the sequencing template. Generated by immunoSEQ multiplex PCR, the TCRdb table keeps only in-frame clones and is missing some. The sample lists roughly 100,000 clones; 55% were seen once. In the case of this clone: Its antigen is undetermined.

General study findings and limits: Normal scalp showed lower clonality than lesional scalp, especially alopecia totalis/universalis. Shared TCR sequences were less clear between patients than in mice, possibly partly from HLA diversity. Resident alphabeta T cells of normal skin are also sequenced in scalp samples.

This TCR was recovered from a human donor in good health. The rearrangement uses TRBV6-6 and TRBJ1-1; D unclear. Sequencing was carried out using CD4+ T cells sorted from blood. The DNA of the CDR3 is TGTGCCAGCAACGGGAGATTGGGCACTGAAGCTTTCTTT. Its protein is CASNGRLGTEAFF.